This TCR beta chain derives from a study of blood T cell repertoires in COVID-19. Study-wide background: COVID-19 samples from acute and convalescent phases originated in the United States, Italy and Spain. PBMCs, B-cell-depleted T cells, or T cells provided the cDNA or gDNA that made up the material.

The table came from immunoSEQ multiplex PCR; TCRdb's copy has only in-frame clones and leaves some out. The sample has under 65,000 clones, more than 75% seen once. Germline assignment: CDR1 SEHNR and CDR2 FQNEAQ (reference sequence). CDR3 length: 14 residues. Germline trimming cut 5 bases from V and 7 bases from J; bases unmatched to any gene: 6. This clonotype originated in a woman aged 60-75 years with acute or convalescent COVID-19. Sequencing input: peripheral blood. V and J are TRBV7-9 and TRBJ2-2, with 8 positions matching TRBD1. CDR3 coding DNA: TGTGCCAGCAGCCTGCGACAGGGGATCGGGGAGCTGTTTTTT. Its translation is CASSLRQGIGELFF.